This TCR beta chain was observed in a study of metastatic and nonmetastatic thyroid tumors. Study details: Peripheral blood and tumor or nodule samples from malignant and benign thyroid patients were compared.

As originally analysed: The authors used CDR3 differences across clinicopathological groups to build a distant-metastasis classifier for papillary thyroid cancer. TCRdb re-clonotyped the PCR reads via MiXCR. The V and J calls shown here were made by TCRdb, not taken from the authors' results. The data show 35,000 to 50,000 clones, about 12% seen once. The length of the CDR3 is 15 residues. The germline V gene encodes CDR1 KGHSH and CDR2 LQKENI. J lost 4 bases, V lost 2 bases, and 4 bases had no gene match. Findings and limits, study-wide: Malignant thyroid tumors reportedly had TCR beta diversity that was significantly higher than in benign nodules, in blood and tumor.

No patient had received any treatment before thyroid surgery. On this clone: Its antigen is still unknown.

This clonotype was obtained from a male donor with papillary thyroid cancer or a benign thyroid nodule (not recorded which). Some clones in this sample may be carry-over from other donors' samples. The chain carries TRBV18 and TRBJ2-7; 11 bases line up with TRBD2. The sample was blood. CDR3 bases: TGTGCCAGCTCACCAGGAGTAGCGGGAGGGTACGAGCAGTACTTC. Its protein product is CASSPGVAGGYEQYF.